This TCR beta chain was documented in a study of blood T cell repertoires in COVID-19. Background on the study: The United States, Italy and Spain provided the acute and convalescent COVID-19 samples. Nucleic acid was either cDNA or gDNA, and it came from T cells, B-cell-depleted T cells, or PBMCs.

As processed by the authors: Amplified reference gene primers provided the basis for estimating nucleated cell counts. The assay was immunoSEQ multiplex PCR, and TCRdb's table has in-frame clones only and misses some. V, J and clone size derive from that table, while D and trimming were established from the DNA sequence. The table has tens of thousands of clones, approximately 80% seen once. This clone was recorded once. Germline CDR1 is SEHNR and CDR2 is FQNEAQ (reference sequence). V was shortened by 1 base and J by 3 bases, with 9 bases between the two germline ends. This CDR3 contains 15 residues.

The chain joins TRBV7-9 to TRBJ2-2, with D possibly TRBD1 on 5 matching bases. The sample was peripheral blood. The TCR originated in a human donor in a cohort sampled during active COVID-19. The chain's CDR3 is CASSLGDRDTGELFF. CDR3 bases: TGTGCCAGCAGCTTAGGTGACAGAGACACCGGGGAGCTGTTTTTT.